Below are 17 T cell receptor beta chains sequenced from a single sample in a study of blood T cell repertoires in COVID-19. The table came from immunoSEQ multiplex PCR; TCRdb's copy has only in-frame clones and leaves some out. The sample lists roughly 170,000 clones, under 85% occurring once. Input material: peripheral blood. Every receptor here comes from a man aged 55-75 years who had recovered from COVID-19.

The rearrangement uses TRBV6-5 and TRBJ2-7, with D hard to call. With 0 bases removed from V and 3 bases from J, the gap between germline ends came to 3 bases. The length of the CDR3 is 12 residues. Germline CDR1 reads MNHEY; CDR2 reads SVGAGI. This chain's CDR3 is CASSYSIYEQYF. For the CDR3, the DNA is TGTGCCAGCAGTTACTCTATCTACGAGCAGTACTTC.

The chain has TRBV3-1 (or the pseudogene TRBV3-2) and TRBJ1-6; D not resolved. This CDR3 has 14 residues. Germline CDR1 reads LGHDT; CDR2 reads YNNKEL (reference sequence). V dropped 1 base and J dropped 7 bases, with 8 bases sitting between them. The CDR3 region is CASSQGEGNSPLHF. The CDR3, as DNA: TGTGCCAGCAGCCAAGGGGAGGGAAATTCACCCCTCCACTTT.

J is TRBJ1-4 and V is TRBV5-1, with 9 positions matching TRBD1. Germline trimming cut 3 bases from V and 3 bases from J; bases unmatched to any gene: 3. From germline, CDR1 is SGHRS and CDR2 YFSETQ. There are 15 residues in the CDR3. CDR3: CASSSGTGPNEKLFF. The DNA for the CDR3 is TGCGCCAGCAGCTCGGGGACAGGGCCTAATGAAAAACTGTTTTTT.

This rearrangement joins TRBV6-5 to TRBJ1-1; D gene unclear. The CDR3 covers 14 residues. The germline V gene encodes CDR1 MNHEY and CDR2 SVGAGI. V gave up 6 bases and J gave up 2 bases, with 13 bases separating them. Written as DNA, the CDR3 is TGTGCCAGCAGCAGAGAGGTCGGAAACACTGAAGCTTTCTTT. Translated, it gives CASSREVGNTEAFF.

The rearrangement links TRBV6-1 to TRBJ2-7; D is possibly TRBD1 (6 bases). CDR1 and CDR2 (germline): MNHNS, SASEGT. Trimming cost V 1 base and J 3 bases, with 10 bases left between them. There are 14 residues in the CDR3. CDR3 region: CASSEGPGHYEQYF. In DNA, the CDR3 is TGTGCCAGCAGTGAAGGCCCGGGACACTACGAGCAGTACTTC.

The chain is built from TRBV7-2 and TRBJ2-3; 7 bases align to TRBD1. Germline values: CDR1 SGHTA, CDR2 FQGNSA. V lost 7 bases to trimming and J lost 0 bases; unmatched junction nucleotides: 4. The CDR3 runs 14 residues. The CDR3 region has the DNA TGTGCCAGCAAAGAGGACAGGAGCACAGATACGCAGTATTTT. It codes for CASKEDRSTDTQYF.

V is TRBV5-6 and J is TRBJ2-7, with 8 bases fitting TRBD1. CDR1 and CDR2 (germline): SGHDT, YYEEEE. V gave up 3 bases and J gave up 7 bases; unmatched junction bases: 3. The CDR3 totals 12 residues. CDR3 in DNA: TGTGCCAGCAGCTCGACAGGGGAGGAGCAGTACTTC. Amino acid sequence: CASSSTGEEQYF.

The J gene is TRBJ2-5, the V gene TRBV18; TRBD2 might be the D (6 bases). In germline, CDR1 is KGHSH, CDR2 LQKENI. CDR3 length: 13 amino acids. V lost 6 bases and J 1 base, leaving 9 bases between the germline ends. CDR3 sequence (DNA): TGTGCCAGCTCTCGGGACTTCCAAGAGACCCAGTACTTC. Translating gives CASSRDFQETQYF.

J is TRBJ1-1 and V is TRBV15, with D tentatively TRBD1 (6 bases). The germline V gene has CDR1 LNHNV and CDR2 YYDKDF (reference sequence). The CDR3 sequence is 16 residues long. V was cut by 1 base and J by 4 bases, with 16 bases left in between. The CDR3 region is CATSRGKQGKATEAFF. The CDR3 DNA sequence: TGTGCCACCAGCAGAGGGAAACAGGGAAAGGCCACTGAAGCTTTCTTT.

The table lists this clone with a count of one. The chain recombines TRBV14 with TRBJ1-3; D is ambiguous. Germline values: CDR1 SGHDN, CDR2 FVKESK. The CDR3 is 12 amino acids. V was cut by 5 bases and J by 2 bases, with 4 bases left in between. In DNA, the CDR3 is TGTGCCAGCAGCGCGCCTGGAAACACCATATATTTT. Amino acid sequence: CASSAPGNTIYF.

This chain uses TRBV15 with TRBJ1-5; 10 nucleotides match TRBD1. V dropped 1 base and J dropped 4; count of bases not matched to a gene: 7. Germline CDR1 reads LNHNV; CDR2 reads YYDKDF (reference sequence). CDR3 length equals 17 residues. In nucleotides, the CDR3 is TGTGCCACCAGCAGAGGGGTAGGGACAGGGGATAATCAGCCCCAGCATTTT. Its translation: CATSRGVGTGDNQPQHF.

The chain is built from TRBV9 and TRBJ1-2, with 8 bases identical to TRBD1. This CDR3 spans 13 amino acids. Trimming removed 3 bases from V and 7 bases from J; junction bases left unmatched: 5. The germline gives CDR1 SGDLS, CDR2 YYNGEE. The CDR3 sequence is CASSADRVRGYTF. DNA for the CDR3: TGTGCCAGCAGCGCGGACAGGGTCCGTGGCTACACCTTC. The entire variable domain, with the rest obtained from reference TRBV9 and TRBJ1-2, is as follows: DSGVTQTPKHLITATGQRVTLRCSPRSGDLSVYWYQQSLDQGLQFLIQYYNGEERAKGNILERFSAQQFPDLHSELNLSSLELGDSALYFCASSADRVRGYTFGSGTRLTVV.

The chain links TRBV4-1 to TRBJ2-5, with 13 bases fitting TRBD2. V lost 2 bases and J lost 1; bases outside the gene matches: 4. The CDR3 spans 17 residues. CDR1 and CDR2 from the germline V gene are MGHRA and YSYEKL. The CDR3 sequence is CASSQKTSGGSQETQYF. For the CDR3, the DNA is TGCGCCAGCAGCCAAAAGACTAGCGGGGGGTCCCAAGAGACCCAGTACTTC.

The J gene is TRBJ2-3, the V gene TRBV3-1 (or the pseudogene TRBV3-2); 15 nucleotides agree with TRBD2. The V gene end was trimmed by 0 bases and the J gene end by 3 bases; junction bases not matched to a gene: 7. The CDR3 is 19 residues long. The germline V gene encodes CDR1 LGHDT and CDR2 YNNKEL (reference sequence). The CDR3 here is CASSQEPGLAGGRTDTQYF. CDR3 sequence (DNA): TGTGCCAGCAGCCAAGAGCCAGGACTAGCGGGGGGGCGTACAGATACGCAGTATTTT.

The CDR3 loop is CASSYPPVRSTDGYTF. The CDR3 DNA reads TGTGCCAGCAGTTATCCCCCAGTACGGAGCACTGATGGCTACACCTTC. J is TRBJ1-2 and V is TRBV6-2 or TRBV6-3; D gene unclear. Trimming shortened V by 3 bases and J by 6 bases, and 20 bases separated the two germline ends. This CDR3 is built from 16 residues. Per germline, CDR1 MNHEY and CDR2 SVGEGT.

In DNA, the CDR3 is TGTGCCTGGAGGGGGGACAGATCTAATGAAAAACTGTTTTTT. Translated: CAWRGDRSNEKLFF. The V call is TRBV30, the J call TRBJ1-4; 7 bases align to TRBD1. This CDR3 is 14 amino acids long. Germline CDR1 reads GTSNPN; CDR2 reads SVGIG (reference sequence). V shed 3 bases, J shed 3 bases, and the junction held 4 bases outside the gene matches.

The genes are TRBV5-1 and TRBJ1-2; D is possibly TRBD1 (5 bases). In germline, CDR1 is SGHRS, CDR2 YFSETQ. The CDR3 covers 15 residues. V lost 4 bases to trimming and J lost 7 bases, with 20 bases between them. The CDR3 loop is CASSLRPGGVSGYTF. For the CDR3, the DNA is TGCGCCAGCAGCCTAAGACCCGGGGGGGTGAGTGGCTACACCTTC.